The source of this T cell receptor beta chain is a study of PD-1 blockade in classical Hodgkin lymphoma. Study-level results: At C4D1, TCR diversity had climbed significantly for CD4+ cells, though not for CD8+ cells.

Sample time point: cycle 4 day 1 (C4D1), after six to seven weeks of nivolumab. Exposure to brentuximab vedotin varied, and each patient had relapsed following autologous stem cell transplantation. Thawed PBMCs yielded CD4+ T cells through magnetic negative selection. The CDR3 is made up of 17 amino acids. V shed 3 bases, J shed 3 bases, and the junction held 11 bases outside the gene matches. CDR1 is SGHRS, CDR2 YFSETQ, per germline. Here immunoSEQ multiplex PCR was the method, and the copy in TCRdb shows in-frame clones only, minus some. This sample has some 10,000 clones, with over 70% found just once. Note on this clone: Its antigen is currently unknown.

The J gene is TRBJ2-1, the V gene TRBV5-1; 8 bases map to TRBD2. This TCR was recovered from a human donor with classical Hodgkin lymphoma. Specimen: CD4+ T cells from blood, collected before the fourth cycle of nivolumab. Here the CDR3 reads CASSYQGAAGVYNEQFF. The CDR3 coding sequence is TGCGCCAGCAGCTACCAGGGAGCAGCGGGAGTCTACAATGAGCAGTTCTTC.